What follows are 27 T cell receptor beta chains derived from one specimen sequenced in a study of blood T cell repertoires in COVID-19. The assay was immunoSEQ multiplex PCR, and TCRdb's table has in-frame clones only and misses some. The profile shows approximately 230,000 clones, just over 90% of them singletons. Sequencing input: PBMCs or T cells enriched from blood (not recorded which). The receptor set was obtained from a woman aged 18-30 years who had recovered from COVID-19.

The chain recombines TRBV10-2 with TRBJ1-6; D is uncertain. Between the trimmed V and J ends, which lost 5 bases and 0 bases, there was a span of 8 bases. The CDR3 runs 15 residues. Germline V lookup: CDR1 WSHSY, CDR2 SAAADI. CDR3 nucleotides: TGCGCCAGCAGTCCCGCCAGCTCCTATAATTCACCCCTCCACTTT. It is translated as CASSPASSYNSPLHF.

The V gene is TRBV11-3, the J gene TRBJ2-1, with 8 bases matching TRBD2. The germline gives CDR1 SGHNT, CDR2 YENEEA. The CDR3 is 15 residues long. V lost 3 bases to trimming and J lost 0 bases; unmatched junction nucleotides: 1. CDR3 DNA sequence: TGTGCCAGCAGCTTGAGCGGGAGCTCCTACAATGAGCAGTTCTTC. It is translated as CASSLSGSSYNEQFF.

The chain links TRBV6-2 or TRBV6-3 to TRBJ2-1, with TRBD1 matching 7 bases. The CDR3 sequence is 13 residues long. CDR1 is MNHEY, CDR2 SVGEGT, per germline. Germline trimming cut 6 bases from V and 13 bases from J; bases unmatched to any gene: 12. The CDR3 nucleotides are TGTGCCAGCAGCATAGGGGGCTACCCGCCCCAGTTCTTC. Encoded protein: CASSIGGYPPQFF.

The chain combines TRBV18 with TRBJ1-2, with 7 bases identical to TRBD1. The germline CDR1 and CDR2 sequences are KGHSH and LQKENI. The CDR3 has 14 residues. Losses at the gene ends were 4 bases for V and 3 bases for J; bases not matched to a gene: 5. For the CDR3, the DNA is TGTGCCAGCTCACGGACAGGTCTCGACTATGGCTACACCTTC. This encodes CASSRTGLDYGYTF.

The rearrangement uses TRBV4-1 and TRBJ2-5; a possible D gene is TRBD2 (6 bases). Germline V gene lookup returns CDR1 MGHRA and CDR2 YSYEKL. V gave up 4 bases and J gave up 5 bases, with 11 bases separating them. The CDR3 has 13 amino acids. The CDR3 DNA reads TGCGCCAGCAGCCCCCTCGGAGGGGAGACCCAGTACTTC. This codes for CASSPLGGETQYF.

The CDR3 bases are TGTGCCAGCAGTGCGCCGGGACTAGAGGTGGATACGCAGTATTTT. This gives the protein CASSAPGLEVDTQYF. The V and J genes are TRBV28 and TRBJ2-3; 8 nucleotides match TRBD2. CDR1 MDHEN and CDR2 SYDVKM come from the germline V gene. V lost 5 bases and J lost 6; bases outside the gene matches: 10. CDR3 length: 15 amino acids.

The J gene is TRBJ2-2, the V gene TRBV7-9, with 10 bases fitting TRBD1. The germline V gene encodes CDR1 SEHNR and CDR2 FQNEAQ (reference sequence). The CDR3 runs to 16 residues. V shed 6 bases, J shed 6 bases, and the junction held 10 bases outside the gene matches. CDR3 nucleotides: TGTGCCAGCAGGCACCGGGACAGGGGAATCGCCGGGGAGCTGTTTTTT. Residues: CASRHRDRGIAGELFF.

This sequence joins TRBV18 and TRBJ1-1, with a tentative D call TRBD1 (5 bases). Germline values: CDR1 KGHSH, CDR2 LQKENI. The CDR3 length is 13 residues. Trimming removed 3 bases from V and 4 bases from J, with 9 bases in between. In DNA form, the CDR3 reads TGTGCCAGCTCACCGTCAGGGTTCACTGAAGCTTTCTTT. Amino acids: CASSPSGFTEAFF.

CDR3 protein: CASSVRLGSTQYF. The CDR3 DNA is TGTGCCAGCAGTGTCCGATTGGGGAGTACGCAGTATTTT. The rearrangement joins TRBV2 to TRBJ2-3; D is perhaps TRBD2 (5 bases). CDR1 is SNHLY, CDR2 FYNNEI, per germline. The CDR3 runs to 13 residues. With 4 bases removed from V and 8 bases from J, the gap between germline ends came to 13 bases.

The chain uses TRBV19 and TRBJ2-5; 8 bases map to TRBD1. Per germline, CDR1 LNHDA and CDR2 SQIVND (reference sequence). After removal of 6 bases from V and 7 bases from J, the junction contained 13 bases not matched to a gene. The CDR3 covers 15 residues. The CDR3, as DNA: TGTGCCAGTAGCACTAAGAGGGACAGGAGGGGGACCCAGTACTTC. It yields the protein CASSTKRDRRGTQYF.

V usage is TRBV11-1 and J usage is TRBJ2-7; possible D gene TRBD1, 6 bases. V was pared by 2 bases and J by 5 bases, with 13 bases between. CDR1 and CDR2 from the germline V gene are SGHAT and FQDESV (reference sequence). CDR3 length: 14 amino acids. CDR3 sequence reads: CASSLHRVSNEQYF. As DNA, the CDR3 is TGTGCCAGCAGCTTACACAGGGTTTCCAACGAGCAGTACTTC.

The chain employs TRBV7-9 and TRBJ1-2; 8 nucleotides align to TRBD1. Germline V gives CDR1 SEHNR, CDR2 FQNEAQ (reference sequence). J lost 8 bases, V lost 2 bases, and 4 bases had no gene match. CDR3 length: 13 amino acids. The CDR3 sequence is CASSLQGAEGYTF. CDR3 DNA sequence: TGTGCCAGCAGCTTACAGGGGGCAGAAGGCTACACCTTC.

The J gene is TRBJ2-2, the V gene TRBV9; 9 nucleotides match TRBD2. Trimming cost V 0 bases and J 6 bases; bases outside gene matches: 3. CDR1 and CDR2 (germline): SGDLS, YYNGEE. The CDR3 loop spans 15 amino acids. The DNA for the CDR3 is TGTGCCAGCAGCGTAGAGGCGGGAGGGCCCGGGGAGCTGTTTTTT. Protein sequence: CASSVEAGGPGELFF.

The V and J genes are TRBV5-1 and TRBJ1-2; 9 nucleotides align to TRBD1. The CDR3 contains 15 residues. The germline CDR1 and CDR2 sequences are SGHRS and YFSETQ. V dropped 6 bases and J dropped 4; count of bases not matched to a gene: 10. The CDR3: CASTPGGTGTYGYTF. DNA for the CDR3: TGCGCCAGCACCCCAGGAGGGACAGGGACCTATGGCTACACCTTC.

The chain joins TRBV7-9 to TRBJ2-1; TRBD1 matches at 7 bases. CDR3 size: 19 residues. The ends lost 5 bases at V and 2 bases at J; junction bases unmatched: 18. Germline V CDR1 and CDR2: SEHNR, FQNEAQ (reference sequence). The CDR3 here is CASSPSTRSDRAPYNEQFF. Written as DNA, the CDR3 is TGTGCCAGCAGCCCATCAACCCGCTCTGACAGGGCCCCCTACAATGAGCAGTTCTTC.

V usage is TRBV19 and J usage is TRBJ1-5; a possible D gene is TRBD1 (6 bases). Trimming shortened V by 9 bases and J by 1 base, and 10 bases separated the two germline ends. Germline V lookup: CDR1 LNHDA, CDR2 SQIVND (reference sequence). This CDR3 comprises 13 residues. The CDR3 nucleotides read TGTGCCAGCTCGGGACAAAGCAATCAGCCCCAGCATTTT. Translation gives CASSGQSNQPQHF.

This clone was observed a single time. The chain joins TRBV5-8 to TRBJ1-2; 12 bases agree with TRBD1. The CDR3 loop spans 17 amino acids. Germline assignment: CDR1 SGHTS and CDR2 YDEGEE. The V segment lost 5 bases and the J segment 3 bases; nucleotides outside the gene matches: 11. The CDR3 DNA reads TGTGCCAGCAGGCCCGGGACAGGGGGCCATAGAGACTATGGCTACACCTTC. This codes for CASRPGTGGHRDYGYTF. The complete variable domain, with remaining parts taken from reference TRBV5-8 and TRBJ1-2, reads EAGVTQSPTHLIKTRGQQATLRCSPISGHTSVYWYQQALGLGLQFLLWYDEGEERNRGNFPPRFSGRQFPNYSSELNVNALELEDSALYLCASRPGTGGHRDYGYTFGSGTRLTVV.

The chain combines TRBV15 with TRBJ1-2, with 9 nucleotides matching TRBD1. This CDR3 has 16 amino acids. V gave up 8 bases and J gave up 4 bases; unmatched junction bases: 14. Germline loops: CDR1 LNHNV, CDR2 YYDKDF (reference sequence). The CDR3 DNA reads TGTGCCACCGGAGAAGAACAGGGGGCGAAAGGCTATGGCTACACCTTC. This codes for CATGEEQGAKGYGYTF. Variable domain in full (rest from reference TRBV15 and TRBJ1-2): DAMVIQNPRYQVTQFGKPVTLSCSQTLNHNVMYWYQQKSSQAPKLLFHYYDKDFNNEADTPDNFQSRRPNTSFCFLDIRSPGLGDTAMYLCATGEEQGAKGYGYTFGSGTRLTVV.

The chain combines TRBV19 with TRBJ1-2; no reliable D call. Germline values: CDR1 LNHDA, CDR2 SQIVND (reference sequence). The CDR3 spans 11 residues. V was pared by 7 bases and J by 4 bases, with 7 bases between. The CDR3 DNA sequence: TGTGCCAGTACAGGCCGCTATGGCTACACCTTC. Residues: CASTGRYGYTF.

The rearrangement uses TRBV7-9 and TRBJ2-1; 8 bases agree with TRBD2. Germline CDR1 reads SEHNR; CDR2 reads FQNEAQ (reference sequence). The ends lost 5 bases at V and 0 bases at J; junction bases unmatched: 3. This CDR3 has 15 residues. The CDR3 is CASSMGLVSYNEQFF. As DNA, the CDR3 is TGTGCCAGCAGCATGGGACTAGTCTCCTACAATGAGCAGTTCTTC.

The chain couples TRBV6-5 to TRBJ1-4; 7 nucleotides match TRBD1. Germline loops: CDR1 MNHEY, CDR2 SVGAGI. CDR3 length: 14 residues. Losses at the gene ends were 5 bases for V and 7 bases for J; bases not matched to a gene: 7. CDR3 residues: CASSPGTDLEKLFF. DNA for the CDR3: TGTGCCAGCAGTCCCGGGACAGACCTTGAAAAACTGTTTTTT.

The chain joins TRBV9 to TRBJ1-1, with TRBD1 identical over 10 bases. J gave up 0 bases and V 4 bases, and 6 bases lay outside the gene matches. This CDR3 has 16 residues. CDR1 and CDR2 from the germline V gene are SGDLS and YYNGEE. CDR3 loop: CASSLDRGPLNTEAFF. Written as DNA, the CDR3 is TGTGCCAGCAGCCTCGACAGGGGGCCATTGAACACTGAAGCTTTCTTT.

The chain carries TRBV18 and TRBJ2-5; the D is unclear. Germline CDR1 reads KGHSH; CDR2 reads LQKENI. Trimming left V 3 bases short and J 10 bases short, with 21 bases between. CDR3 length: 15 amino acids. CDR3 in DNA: TGTGCCAGCTCACCTGGGCAAACCGGCGTATTGGGCCAGTACTTC. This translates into CASSPGQTGVLGQYF.

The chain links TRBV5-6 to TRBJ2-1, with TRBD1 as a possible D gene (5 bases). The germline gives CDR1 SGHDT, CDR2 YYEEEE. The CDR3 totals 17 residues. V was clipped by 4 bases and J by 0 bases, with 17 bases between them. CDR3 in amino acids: CASSPVRQGSSYNEQFF. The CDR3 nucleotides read TGTGCCAGCAGCCCCGTGCGTCAGGGATCCTCCTACAATGAGCAGTTCTTC.

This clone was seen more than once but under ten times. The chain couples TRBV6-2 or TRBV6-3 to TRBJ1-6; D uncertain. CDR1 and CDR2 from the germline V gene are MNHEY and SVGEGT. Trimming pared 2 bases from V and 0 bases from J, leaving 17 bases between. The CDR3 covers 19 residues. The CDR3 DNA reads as TGTGCCAGCAGTTACGAGGTGGGAGCTAAGAGCTCCTATAATTCACCCCTCCACTTT. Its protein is CASSYEVGAKSSYNSPLHF.

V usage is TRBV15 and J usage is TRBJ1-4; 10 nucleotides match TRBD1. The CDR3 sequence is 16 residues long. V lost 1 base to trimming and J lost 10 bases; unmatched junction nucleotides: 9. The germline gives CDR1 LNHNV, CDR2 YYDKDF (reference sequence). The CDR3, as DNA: TGTGCCACCAGCAGAGGACAGGGGGCAATGAGTAGAAAACTGTTTTTT. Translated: CATSRGQGAMSRKLFF.

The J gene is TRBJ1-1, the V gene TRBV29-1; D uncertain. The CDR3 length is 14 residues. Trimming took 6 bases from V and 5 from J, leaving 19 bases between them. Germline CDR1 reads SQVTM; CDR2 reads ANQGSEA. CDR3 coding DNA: TGCAGCGTCCATGCGGGAGAAACTTTAACTGAAGCTTTCTTT. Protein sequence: CSVHAGETLTEAFF.